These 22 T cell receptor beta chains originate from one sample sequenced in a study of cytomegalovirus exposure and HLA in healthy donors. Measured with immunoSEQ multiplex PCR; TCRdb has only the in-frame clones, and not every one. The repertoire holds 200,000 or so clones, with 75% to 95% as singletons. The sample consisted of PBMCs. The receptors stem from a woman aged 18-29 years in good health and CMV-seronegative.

CDR3 sequence reads: CASSKDARSTEAFF. The CDR3 DNA reads TGTGCCAGCAGCAAAGACGCGAGGAGCACTGAAGCTTTCTTT. The chain combines TRBV5-4 with TRBJ1-1; no reliable D call. Per germline, CDR1 SGHNT and CDR2 YYREEE (reference sequence). CDR3 length: 14 residues. Trimming shortened V by 4 bases and J by 4 bases, and 14 bases separated the two germline ends.

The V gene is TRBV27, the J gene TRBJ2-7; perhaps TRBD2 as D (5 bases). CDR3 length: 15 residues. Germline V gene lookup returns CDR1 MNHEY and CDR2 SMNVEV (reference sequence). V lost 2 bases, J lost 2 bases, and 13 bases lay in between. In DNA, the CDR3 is TGTGCCAGCAGTTTAGATTGGACTTCACCCTACGAGCAGTACTTC. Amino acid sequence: CASSLDWTSPYEQYF.

DNA for the CDR3: TGCGCCAGCAGCCCTCGGCTAGATTTTGGCGGGGAGCTGTTTTTT. Protein product: CASSPRLDFGGELFF. The chain employs TRBV4-1 and TRBJ2-2, with D hard to call. This CDR3 has 15 residues. Germline values: CDR1 MGHRA, CDR2 YSYEKL. The V gene lost 4 bases and the J gene lost 7 bases, with 16 bases spanning the gap.

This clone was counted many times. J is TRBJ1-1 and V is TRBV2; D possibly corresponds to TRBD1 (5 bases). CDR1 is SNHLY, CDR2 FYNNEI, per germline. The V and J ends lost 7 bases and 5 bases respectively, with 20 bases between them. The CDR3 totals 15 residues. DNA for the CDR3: TGTGCCAGCACAACCCAACACCCTGGGGGGACTGAAGCTTTCTTT. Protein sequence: CASTTQHPGGTEAFF.

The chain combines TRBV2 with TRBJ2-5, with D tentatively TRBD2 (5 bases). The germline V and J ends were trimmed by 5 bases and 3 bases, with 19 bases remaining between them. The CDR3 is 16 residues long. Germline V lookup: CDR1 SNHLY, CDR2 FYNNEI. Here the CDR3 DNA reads TGTGCCAGCAGTCCTAGACTAAGAGCGATCGAAGAGACCCAGTACTTC. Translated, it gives CASSPRLRAIEETQYF.

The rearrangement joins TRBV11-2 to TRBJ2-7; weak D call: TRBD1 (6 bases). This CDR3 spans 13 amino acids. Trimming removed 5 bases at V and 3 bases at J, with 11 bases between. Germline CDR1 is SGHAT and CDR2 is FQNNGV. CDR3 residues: CASSLTGLYEQYF. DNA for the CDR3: TGTGCCAGCAGCCTAACAGGGCTCTACGAGCAGTACTTC.

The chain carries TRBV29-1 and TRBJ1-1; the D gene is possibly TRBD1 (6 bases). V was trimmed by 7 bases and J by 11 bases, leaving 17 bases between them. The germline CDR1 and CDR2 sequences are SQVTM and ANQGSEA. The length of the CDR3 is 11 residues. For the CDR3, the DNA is TGCAGCGGCGGACAGCCTGGCGTGGCTTTCTTT. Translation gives CSGGQPGVAFF.

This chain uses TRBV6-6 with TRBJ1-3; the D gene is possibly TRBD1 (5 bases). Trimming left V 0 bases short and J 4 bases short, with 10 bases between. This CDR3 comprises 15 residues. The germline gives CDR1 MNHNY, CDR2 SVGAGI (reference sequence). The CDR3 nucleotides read TGTGCCAGCAGTTACTCGAGTGACAGAGGAAACACCATATATTTT. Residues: CASSYSSDRGNTIYF.

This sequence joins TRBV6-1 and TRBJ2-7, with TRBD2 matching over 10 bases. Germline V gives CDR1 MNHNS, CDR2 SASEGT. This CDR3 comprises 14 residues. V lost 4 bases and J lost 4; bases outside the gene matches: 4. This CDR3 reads CASSASGSEYEQYF. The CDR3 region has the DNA TGTGCCAGCAGTGCTAGCGGGAGTGAATACGAGCAGTACTTC.

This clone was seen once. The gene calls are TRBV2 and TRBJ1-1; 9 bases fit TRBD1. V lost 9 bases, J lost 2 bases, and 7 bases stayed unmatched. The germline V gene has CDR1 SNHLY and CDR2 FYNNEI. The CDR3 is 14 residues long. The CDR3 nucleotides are TGTGCCAGAACGTGGGGACAGGGCAACACTGAAGCTTTCTTT. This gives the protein CARTWGQGNTEAFF.

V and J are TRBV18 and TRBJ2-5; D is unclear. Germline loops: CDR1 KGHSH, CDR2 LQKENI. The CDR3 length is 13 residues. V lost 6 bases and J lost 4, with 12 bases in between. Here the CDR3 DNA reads TGTGCCAGCTCGGAGCTGGTCGGAGAGACCCAGTACTTC. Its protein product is CASSELVGETQYF.

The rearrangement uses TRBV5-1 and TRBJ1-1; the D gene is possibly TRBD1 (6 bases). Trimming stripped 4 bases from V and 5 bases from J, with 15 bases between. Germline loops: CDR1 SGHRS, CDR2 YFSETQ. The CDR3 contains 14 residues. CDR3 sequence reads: CASSPSTGWTEAFF. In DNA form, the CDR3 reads TGCGCCAGCAGCCCCTCAACAGGGTGGACTGAAGCTTTCTTT.

CDR3: CASSQPGQGGETQYF. In DNA form, the CDR3 reads TGCGCCAGCAGCCAACCCGGACAGGGGGGAGAGACCCAGTACTTC. The genes are TRBV4-1 and TRBJ2-5; TRBD1 matches at 10 bases. Germline V gives CDR1 MGHRA, CDR2 YSYEKL. The length of the CDR3 is 15 residues. With V trimmed by 2 bases and J by 4 bases, 4 bases remained unmatched.

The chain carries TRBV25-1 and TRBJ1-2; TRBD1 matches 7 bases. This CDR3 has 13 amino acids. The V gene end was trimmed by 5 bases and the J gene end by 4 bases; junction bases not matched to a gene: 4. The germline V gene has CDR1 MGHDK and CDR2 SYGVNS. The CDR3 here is CASSLTGIYGYTF. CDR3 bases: TGTGCCAGCAGTCTGACAGGGATCTATGGCTACACCTTC.

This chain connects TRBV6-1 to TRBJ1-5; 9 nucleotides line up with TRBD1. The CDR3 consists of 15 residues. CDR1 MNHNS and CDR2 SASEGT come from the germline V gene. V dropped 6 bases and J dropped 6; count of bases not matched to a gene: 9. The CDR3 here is CASRADRGEAQPQHF. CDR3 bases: TGTGCCAGCAGAGCGGACAGGGGTGAGGCTCAGCCCCAGCATTTT.

The CDR3 sequence: CASSYPTRGKQETQYF. The CDR3 DNA reads as TGTGCCAGCAGTTACCCAACCCGGGGGAAACAAGAGACCCAGTACTTC. The chain employs TRBV27 and TRBJ2-5; TRBD2 is a possible D gene (6 bases). The CDR3 length is 16 residues. The V and J ends lost 4 bases and 2 bases respectively, with 17 bases between them. Per germline, CDR1 MNHEY and CDR2 SMNVEV (reference sequence).

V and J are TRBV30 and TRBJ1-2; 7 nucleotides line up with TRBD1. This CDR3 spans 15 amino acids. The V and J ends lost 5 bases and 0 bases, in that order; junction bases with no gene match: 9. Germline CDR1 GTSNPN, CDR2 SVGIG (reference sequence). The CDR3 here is CAWDHTGVTNYGYTF. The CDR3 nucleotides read TGTGCCTGGGACCACACAGGGGTTACTAACTATGGCTACACCTTC.

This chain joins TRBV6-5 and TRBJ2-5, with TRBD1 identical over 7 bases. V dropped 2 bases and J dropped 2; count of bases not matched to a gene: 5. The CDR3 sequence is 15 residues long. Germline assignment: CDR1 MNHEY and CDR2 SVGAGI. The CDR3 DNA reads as TGTGCCAGCAGTTACGCCGGGACAGTACAAGAGACCCAGTACTTC. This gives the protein CASSYAGTVQETQYF.

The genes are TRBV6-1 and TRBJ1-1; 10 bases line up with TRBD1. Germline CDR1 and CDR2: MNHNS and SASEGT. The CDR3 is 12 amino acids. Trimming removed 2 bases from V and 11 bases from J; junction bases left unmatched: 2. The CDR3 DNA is TGTGCCAGCAGTGAAAGGACAGGGGGTGCTTTCTTT. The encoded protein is CASSERTGGAFF.

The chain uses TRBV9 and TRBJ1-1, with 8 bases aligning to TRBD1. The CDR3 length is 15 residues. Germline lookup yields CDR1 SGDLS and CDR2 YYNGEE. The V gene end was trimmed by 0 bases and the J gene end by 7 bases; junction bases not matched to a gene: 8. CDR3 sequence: CASSVGGSGGFEAFF. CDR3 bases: TGTGCCAGCAGCGTAGGAGGGTCAGGGGGCTTTGAAGCTTTCTTT. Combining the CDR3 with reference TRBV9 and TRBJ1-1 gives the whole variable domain DSGVTQTPKHLITATGQRVTLRCSPRSGDLSVYWYQQSLDQGLQFLIQYYNGEERAKGNILERFSAQQFPDLHSELNLSSLELGDSALYFCASSVGGSGGFEAFFGQGTRLTVV.

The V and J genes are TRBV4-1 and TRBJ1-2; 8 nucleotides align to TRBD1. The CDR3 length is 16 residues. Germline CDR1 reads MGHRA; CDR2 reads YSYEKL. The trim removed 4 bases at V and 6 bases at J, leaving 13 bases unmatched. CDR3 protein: CASSPAALQGGHGYTF. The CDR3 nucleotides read TGCGCCAGCAGCCCCGCGGCCCTACAGGGGGGCCATGGCTACACCTTC.

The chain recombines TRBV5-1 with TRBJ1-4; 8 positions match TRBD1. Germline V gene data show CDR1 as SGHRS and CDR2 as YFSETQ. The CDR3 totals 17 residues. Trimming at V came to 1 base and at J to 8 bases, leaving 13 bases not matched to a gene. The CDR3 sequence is CASSLSGIGTGAEKLFF. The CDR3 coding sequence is TGCGCCAGCAGCTTGTCAGGTATCGGGACAGGTGCGGAAAAACTGTTTTTT.